Listed here are 5 T cell receptor beta chains from one sample, sequenced in a study of beta chain features in type 1 diabetes. Since all of the isolated RNA was reverse transcribed, expressed TCRB transcripts were what got sequenced. TCRdb's copy holds only in-frame clones and misses some; the assay was immunoSEQ multiplex PCR. The sample yields fewer than 650,000 clones, around 16% seen once. Sequencing was carried out using naive CD4+ T cells from blood. The receptors come from a man between 18 and 35 years old in good health.

This rearrangement joins TRBV7-2 to TRBJ1-5; D not resolved. The ends were cut back, 1 base at V and 3 bases at J, with 4 bases in the middle. Germline V gives CDR1 SGHTA, CDR2 FQGNSA. This CDR3 has 13 residues. CDR3 nucleotide sequence: TGTGCCAGCAGCTTAGGACACAATCAGCCCCAGCATTTT. Protein sequence: CASSLGHNQPQHF.

This clone showed up just a few times. V gene TRBV6-1 combines with J gene TRBJ2-7; D not certain. The CDR3 extends over 15 amino acids. Germline V gene sequence: CDR1 MNHNS, CDR2 SASEGT. V was pared by 6 bases and J by 3 bases, with 18 bases between. The CDR3 bases are TGTGCCAGCAGGCACCCGCAGCCGACCCTCTACGAGCAGTACTTC. Translated: CASRHPQPTLYEQYF.

This clone was detected only a few times. This chain links TRBV5-6 with TRBJ2-3; D gene uncertain. The V and J ends lost 0 bases and 1 base respectively, with 12 bases between them. The CDR3 has 16 amino acids. The germline CDR1 and CDR2 sequences are SGHDT and YYEEEE. The CDR3 sequence: CASSLVGKSRTDTQYF. The CDR3 DNA reads TGTGCCAGCAGCTTGGTGGGTAAAAGTCGCACAGATACGCAGTATTTT.

This clone has more than one count but fewer than ten. The chain is built from TRBV7-9 and TRBJ2-5; 12 nucleotides line up with TRBD2. Germline assignment: CDR1 SEHNR and CDR2 FQNEAQ (reference sequence). The CDR3 extends over 15 amino acids. V trimming: 5 bases; J trimming: 4 bases; junction bases outside the gene matches: 5. The DNA of the CDR3 is TGTGCCAGCAGCGAAGGGACTAGCGGGTCAGAGACCCAGTACTTC. This encodes CASSEGTSGSETQYF.

The chain couples TRBV9 to TRBJ1-1, with D possibly TRBD1 on 5 matching bases. Between the trimmed V and J ends, which lost 4 bases and 6 bases, there was a span of 16 bases. CDR1 and CDR2 from the germline V gene are SGDLS and YYNGEE. The CDR3 spans 14 residues. CDR3 in DNA: TGTGCCAGCAGCCAGGGACCCCCCGGGGCTGAAGCTTTCTTT. This translates into CASSQGPPGAEAFF.